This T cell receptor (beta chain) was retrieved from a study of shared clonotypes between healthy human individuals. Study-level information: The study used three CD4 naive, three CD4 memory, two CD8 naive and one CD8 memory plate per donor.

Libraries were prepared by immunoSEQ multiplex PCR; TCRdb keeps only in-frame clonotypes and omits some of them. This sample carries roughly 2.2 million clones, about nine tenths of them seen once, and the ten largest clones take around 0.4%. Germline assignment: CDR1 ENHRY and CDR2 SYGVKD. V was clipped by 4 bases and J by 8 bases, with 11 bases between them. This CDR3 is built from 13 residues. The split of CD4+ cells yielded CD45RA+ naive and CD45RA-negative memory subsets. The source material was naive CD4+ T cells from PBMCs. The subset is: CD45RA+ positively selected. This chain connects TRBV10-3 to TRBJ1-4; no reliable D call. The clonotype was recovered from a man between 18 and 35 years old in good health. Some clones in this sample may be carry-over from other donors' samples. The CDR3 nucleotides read TGTGCCATCAGTGGGGGTCCGGGGGAAAAACTGTTTTTT. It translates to CAISGGPGEKLFF.